This T cell receptor beta chain emerged from a study of cytomegalovirus exposure and HLA in healthy donors. Study background: A later analysis reported the 95 to 150 validation repertoires used the same platform as the approximately 670 first-cohort repertoires. Study results and limitations: It was approximately 170 TCR beta chains that were listed as cytomegalovirus-associated. Confirmation in vitro established that a few CMV-associated chains were specific for CMV antigens.

A note on this clone: The antigen remains undetermined.

Deletions cut 4 bases from V and 1 base from J, with 10 bases between. CDR3 size: 14 residues. Looked up from germline, CDR1 is SGHTS and CDR2 is YDEGEE. Sequencing used immunoSEQ multiplex PCR; TCRdb keeps in-frame clones, though not all of them. Altogether some 150,000 clones are present, around 84% being singletons, with the ten largest covering roughly 2.1%. The chain links TRBV5-8 to TRBJ2-3; no reliable D call. The source of this sequence is a human donor in good health. Sequenced input: PBMCs. The CDR3 is CASSQLTGTDTQYF. DNA for the CDR3: TGTGCCAGCAGCCAACTGACTGGCACAGATACGCAGTATTTT. Using reference TRBV5-8 and TRBJ2-3 for the parts outside the CDR3, the full variable domain is EAGVTQSPTHLIKTRGQQATLRCSPISGHTSVYWYQQALGLGLQFLLWYDEGEERNRGNFPPRFSGRQFPNYSSELNVNALELEDSALYLCASSQLTGTDTQYFGPGTRLTVL.